This record covers a single T cell receptor (beta chain). Assay used: immunoSEQ multiplex PCR; TCRdb lists only in-frame clones, some missing. The sample consists of under 20,000 clones, more than 60% of them appearing once. The CDR3 is made up of 15 amino acids. J gave up 5 bases and V 5 bases, and 8 bases lay outside the gene matches. The germline V gene encodes CDR1 SGHVS and CDR2 FNYEAQ. The data derive from a study of OX40 agonist ivuxolimab in advanced cancers. Sequenced material: CD4+ or CD8+ T cells sorted from blood, taken in a trial of the OX40 agonist ivuxolimab. The TCR was taken from an adult with an advanced solid tumor such as melanoma, head and neck, liver or kidney cancer. V usage is TRBV7-6 and J usage is TRBJ1-4; TRBD1 matches at 7 bases. CDR3 DNA: TGTGCCAGCAGCATTAGCGGGGACAGCAATGAAAAACTGTTTTTT. Translated, it gives CASSISGDSNEKLFF.